A single sample gave rise to the 31 T cell receptor beta chains below, sequenced in a study of cytomegalovirus exposure and HLA in healthy donors. PCR amplification relied on 60 Vbeta primers (plus 13 Jbeta primers). TCRdb's table, derived via immunoSEQ multiplex PCR, lists solely in-frame clones and lacks some. The repertoire holds about 140,000 clones, around four fifths seen once, with more than 1.5% in the top ten. The source material was PBMCs. These receptor sequences come from a middle-aged woman in good health and CMV-seronegative.

This clone was detected once. This chain joins TRBV5-1 and TRBJ1-1; maybe TRBD1 (5 bases). Germline V CDR1 and CDR2: SGHRS, YFSETQ. V was cut by 4 bases and J by 4 bases, with 11 bases left in between. This CDR3 has 13 amino acids. CDR3 sequence reads: CASSVQGSTEAFF. In nucleotides, the CDR3 is TGCGCCAGCAGCGTTCAGGGAAGCACTGAAGCTTTCTTT.

The V call is TRBV19, the J call TRBJ2-5; D unclear. This CDR3 spans 11 amino acids. The V gene's germline CDR1 is LNHDA and CDR2 SQIVND (reference sequence). V gave up 8 bases and J gave up 3 bases, with 7 bases separating them. The CDR3 DNA follows: TGTGCCAGTGGAGTTAAAGAGACCCAGTACTTC. Translated: CASGVKETQYF.

The gene calls are TRBV7-7 and TRBJ2-5; 11 nucleotides align to TRBD1. V shed 4 bases, J shed 11 bases, and the junction held 18 bases outside the gene matches. There are 17 residues in the CDR3. The germline gives CDR1 SSHAT, CDR2 FNYEAQ (reference sequence). The CDR3 sequence: CASSSRRTGGACWEQYF. CDR3 DNA sequence: TGTGCCAGCAGCTCACGCAGGACAGGGGGCGCCTGTTGGGAGCAGTACTTC.

This chain uses TRBV9 with TRBJ2-1, with 7 bases matching TRBD2. V shed 5 bases, J shed 0 bases, and the junction held 5 bases outside the gene matches. The CDR3 has 15 residues. CDR1 is SGDLS and CDR2 is YYNGEE in the germline V gene. In nucleotides, the CDR3 is TGTGCCAGCAGTTCGGGAGGCAGCTCCTACAATGAGCAGTTCTTC. Translated: CASSSGGSSYNEQFF.

This chain uses TRBV7-6 with TRBJ2-1, with D maybe TRBD2 (7 bases). Per the germline V gene, CDR1 is SGHVS and CDR2 is FNYEAQ. V was clipped by 4 bases and J by 8 bases, with 24 bases between them. The CDR3 spans 17 residues. The CDR3 DNA reads TGTGCCAGCAGCTCGTCCTCTCGGGCGGGGGCCGGTGATGAGCAGTTCTTC. It yields the protein CASSSSSRAGAGDEQFF. Based on the CDR3 plus reference TRBV7-6 and TRBJ2-1, the full variable domain is GAGVSQSPRYKVTKRGQDVALRCDPISGHVSLYWYRQALGQGPEFLTYFNYEAQQDKSGLPNDRFSAERPEGSISTLTIQRTEQRDSAMYRCASSSSSRAGAGDEQFFGPGTRLTVL.

CDR3: CATSVQLNQPQHF. In DNA, the CDR3 is TGTGCCACCAGCGTACAGCTCAATCAGCCCCAGCATTTT. This chain connects TRBV15 to TRBJ1-5; D unclear. CDR1 and CDR2 from the germline V gene are LNHNV and YYDKDF (reference sequence). CDR3 length: 13 residues. Deletions cut 5 bases from V and 3 bases from J, with 8 bases between.

The rearrangement joins TRBV28 to TRBJ2-7, with D maybe TRBD1 (6 bases). CDR3 length: 15 amino acids. From germline, CDR1 is MDHEN and CDR2 SYDVKM. Trimming shortened V by 1 base and J by 2 bases, and 12 bases separated the two germline ends. The CDR3 DNA reads as TGTGCCAGCAGTTTATTGTGGCAGGGGCCCTACGAGCAGTACTTC. Its translation: CASSLLWQGPYEQYF.

The J gene is TRBJ2-2, the V gene TRBV10-3, with D possibly matching TRBD1 (7 bases). The CDR3 totals 15 residues. Germline V gene lookup returns CDR1 ENHRY and CDR2 SYGVKD. V lost 7 bases and J lost 1, with 13 bases in between. CDR3 in DNA: TGTGCCATCAAGGAGGGACAGATGAACACCGGGGAGCTGTTTTTT. Amino acid sequence: CAIKEGQMNTGELFF.

This clone was detected only once. Other nucleotide sequences in the sample specify the same CDR3. The V gene is TRBV7-6, the J gene TRBJ2-5, with D perhaps TRBD2 (7 bases). V lost 0 bases and J lost 5, with 10 bases in between. Germline V lookup: CDR1 SGHVS, CDR2 FNYEAQ. The CDR3 is made up of 14 amino acids. The CDR3 is CASSLAGGRETQYF. The CDR3 nucleotides are TGTGCCAGCAGCTTAGCGGGGGGGCGGGAGACCCAGTACTTC.

The rearrangement links TRBV18 to TRBJ2-2, with 7 bases identical to TRBD1. With 4 bases clipped from V and 4 bases from J, the junction kept 6 bases outside the gene matches. The CDR3 runs 15 residues. The germline V gene encodes CDR1 KGHSH and CDR2 LQKENI. The CDR3 nucleotides read TGTGCCAGCTCACTCCGGGACAGCCCCACCGGGGAGCTGTTTTTT. Translated, it gives CASSLRDSPTGELFF.

CDR3 in amino acids: CAIRDSSEQYF. As DNA, the CDR3 is TGTGCCATCAGAGACAGCTCCGAGCAGTACTTC. The chain is built from TRBV10-3 and TRBJ2-7; D perhaps matches TRBD1 (5 bases). V lost 6 bases, J lost 6 bases, and 9 bases lay in between. This CDR3 has 11 amino acids. Germline CDR1 reads ENHRY; CDR2 reads SYGVKD.

V usage is TRBV4-2 and J usage is TRBJ2-7; D is undetermined. V was shortened by 1 base and J by 7 bases, with 14 bases between the two germline ends. The CDR3 consists of 14 residues. CDR1 and CDR2 (germline): LGHNA, YNFKEQ. As DNA, the CDR3 is TGTGCCAGCAGCCAAGGCCCTAGTGACCTAGAGCAGTACTTC. Protein: CASSQGPSDLEQYF.

The chain links TRBV28 to TRBJ2-5; 7 bases agree with TRBD1. The J call may be incorrect, as the DNA end agrees better with TRBJ2-7. Germline CDR1 and CDR2: MDHEN and SYDVKM. This CDR3 is built from 15 residues. The CDR3 sequence is CASSFRDRLSYEQYF. CDR3 bases: TGTGCCAGCAGTTTCCGGGACAGACTATCCTACGAGCAGTACTTC.

This clone has only one observation. Other DNA sequences in the same sample also yield this CDR3. J is TRBJ1-1 and V is TRBV4-1; D might be TRBD1 (6 bases). The CDR3 is 16 residues long. Germline V gene sequence: CDR1 MGHRA, CDR2 YSYEKL. V lost 4 bases and J lost 5, with 20 bases in between. The CDR3 coding sequence is TGCGCCAGCAGCCCACAGGCTGGGGGCGCGAGGACTGAAGCTTTCTTT. Residues: CASSPQAGGARTEAFF.

The chain has TRBV5-1 and TRBJ2-3, with 9 bases identical to TRBD2. Trimming took 4 bases from V and 0 from J; bases not matched to a gene: 3. CDR3 length: 15 amino acids. Germline-derived CDR1 and CDR2 are SGHRS and YFSETQ. The CDR3: CASSLLAGSTDTQYF. The CDR3 DNA reads as TGCGCCAGCAGCCTGCTAGCGGGGAGCACAGATACGCAGTATTTT. The full variable domain, its missing parts supplied by reference TRBV5-1 and TRBJ2-3, is KAGVTQTPRYLIKTRGQQVTLSCSPISGHRSVSWYQQTPGQGLQFLFEYFSETQRNKGNFPGRFSGRQFSNSRSEMNVSTLELGDSALYLCASSLLAGSTDTQYFGPGTRLTVL.

This clone appeared a few times. This chain joins TRBV7-3 and TRBJ2-3, with 10 nucleotides matching TRBD2. CDR1 and CDR2 from the germline V gene are SGHTA and FQGTGA. The CDR3 is 16 residues long. With 4 bases clipped from V and 6 bases from J, the junction kept 10 bases outside the gene matches. The CDR3 here is CASSWQSGRAWDTQYF. The CDR3 DNA reads as TGTGCCAGCAGCTGGCAAAGCGGGAGGGCCTGGGATACGCAGTATTTT.

V usage is TRBV7-8 and J usage is TRBJ2-7; perhaps TRBD1 as D (6 bases). This CDR3 has 15 amino acids. The V gene lost 4 bases and the J gene lost 3 bases, with 16 bases spanning the gap. The germline CDR1 and CDR2 sequences are SGHVS and FQNEAQ. For the CDR3, the DNA is TGTGCCAGCAGCTACAGCCGGACAGCCCGCTACGAGCAGTACTTC. It specifies CASSYSRTARYEQYF.

This clone has a handful of counts. The chain combines TRBV18 with TRBJ2-7; 7 bases are a match to TRBD1. The CDR3 sequence is 14 residues long. CDR1 is KGHSH and CDR2 is LQKENI in the germline V gene. Trimming removed 4 bases from V and 2 bases from J; junction bases left unmatched: 5. DNA of the CDR3: TGTGCCAGCTCACAAGGGACAGCTACCTACGAGCAGTACTTC. This sequence encodes CASSQGTATYEQYF.

The chain joins TRBV6-6 to TRBJ1-3; D unclear. V lost 7 bases and J 4 bases, leaving 8 bases between the germline ends. The CDR3 consists of 12 residues. The germline CDR1 and CDR2 sequences are MNHNY and SVGAGI (reference sequence). Here the CDR3 reads CASNAQGNTIYF. In DNA, the CDR3 is TGTGCCAGCAACGCACAAGGAAACACCATATATTTT.

The chain links TRBV28 to TRBJ1-2; 7 bases are a match to TRBD1. V lost 9 bases to trimming and J lost 1 base; unmatched junction nucleotides: 5. The CDR3 runs to 13 residues. Germline CDR1 and CDR2: MDHEN and SYDVKM. CDR3 bases: TGTGCCAGTGAGGACAGGAGTAACTATGGCTACACCTTC. It translates to CASEDRSNYGYTF.

The J gene is TRBJ2-5, the V gene TRBV7-9; 8 nucleotides agree with TRBD2. The J call is in doubt because the DNA end fits TRBJ2-7 better. The germline CDR1 and CDR2 sequences are SEHNR and FQNEAQ (reference sequence). The CDR3 length is 13 residues. CDR3 region: CAGERGSSYEQYF. For the CDR3, the DNA is TGTGCCGGAGAGCGGGGGAGCTCCTACGAGCAGTACTTC.

The rearrangement links TRBV19 to TRBJ2-4, with D possibly matching TRBD2 (5 bases). Germline CDR1 is LNHDA and CDR2 is SQIVND (reference sequence). V was clipped by 3 bases and J by 2 bases, with 8 bases between them. The CDR3 extends over 14 amino acids. CDR3 loop: CASSIRGTKNIQYF. DNA of the CDR3: TGTGCCAGTAGTATTCGGGGAACCAAAAACATTCAGTACTTC.

Of note for this clone: One end of the junction does not line up with germline, which may come from a read error. This chain connects TRBV7-9 to TRBJ1-3; no clear D gene. The V gene's germline CDR1 is SEHNR and CDR2 FQNEAQ (reference sequence). The length of the CDR3 is 16 residues. In DNA, the CDR3 is TGTTCCAGCAGCAACGAGCCGAAGAGCTCTGGAAACACCATATATTTT. Translation gives CSSSNEPKSSGNTIYF.

The chain employs TRBV5-1 and TRBJ2-7; D is possibly TRBD1 (5 bases). V was pared by 4 bases and J by 2 bases, with 13 bases between. Germline V lookup: CDR1 SGHRS, CDR2 YFSETQ. This CDR3 is 14 amino acids long. CDR3 nucleotides: TGCGCCAGCAGCCCCTTCGACAGTACCTACGAGCAGTACTTC. Translating gives CASSPFDSTYEQYF.

The V gene is TRBV7-6, the J gene TRBJ2-5; perhaps TRBD1 as D (6 bases). Germline loops: CDR1 SGHVS, CDR2 FNYEAQ. Trimming left V 0 bases short and J 5 bases short, with 10 bases between. The CDR3 is made up of 14 amino acids. The CDR3 loop is CASSLAGGWETQYF. CDR3 nucleotide sequence: TGTGCCAGCAGCTTAGCAGGGGGTTGGGAGACCCAGTACTTC.

This clone was recorded once. The chain recombines TRBV28 with TRBJ2-1, with D possibly matching TRBD1 (6 bases). CDR3 size: 16 residues. The germline gives CDR1 MDHEN, CDR2 SYDVKM. With 4 bases removed from V and 3 bases from J, the gap between germline ends came to 16 bases. The CDR3 nucleotides read TGTGCCAGCAGTTACCCAAACGGGGACATCTACAATGAGCAGTTCTTC. As protein: CASSYPNGDIYNEQFF.

CDR3 residues: CSVVITEAFF. The CDR3 DNA follows: TGCAGCGTTGTTATCACTGAAGCTTTCTTT. The V call is TRBV29-1, the J call TRBJ1-1; D gene unclear. This CDR3 region has 10 residues. V lost 4 bases and J lost 4, with 4 bases in between. Germline CDR1 and CDR2: SQVTM and ANQGSEA.

A few counts support this clone. V and J are TRBV5-1 and TRBJ1-2, with D tentatively TRBD1 (6 bases). The CDR3 spans 15 residues. The ends were cut back, 2 bases at V and 8 bases at J, with 19 bases in the middle. CDR1 and CDR2 from the germline V gene are SGHRS and YFSETQ. The CDR3 nucleotides are TGCGCCAGCAGCTTAGCTACAGGGTGGGGCGGCGGCTACACCTTC. Translated, it gives CASSLATGWGGGYTF.

The chain links TRBV1 to TRBJ2-1; the DNA was not compared with TRBD2, the D call given in the table. TRBV1 is assigned pseudogene status. The CDR3 contains 17 residues. CDR3 region: CTSIKPSGRWNYNEQFF. The CDR3 nucleotides read TGCACCAGCATCAAACCTAGCGGGAGATGGAATTACAATGAGCAGTTCTTC.

DNA of the CDR3: TGTGCCAGCTCACCCAACATTCTAACCGGGACAGGGGGCACAGATACGCAGTATTTT. The encoded protein is CASSPNILTGTGGTDTQYF. V and J are TRBV18 and TRBJ2-3; the match to TRBD1 covers 10 bases. The junction had 13 bases not matched to a gene; V was cut back by 3 bases and J by 1 base. Germline V gives CDR1 KGHSH, CDR2 LQKENI. This CDR3 is built from 19 residues.

The chain links TRBV29-1 to TRBJ1-1; TRBD1 is a possible D gene (6 bases). This CDR3 region has 13 residues. From germline, CDR1 is SQVTM and CDR2 ANQGSEA. V lost 4 bases, J lost 0 bases, and 9 bases lay in between. The CDR3 loop is CSVVDSVNTEAFF. The CDR3 DNA follows: TGCAGCGTTGTGGACAGCGTGAACACTGAAGCTTTCTTT.